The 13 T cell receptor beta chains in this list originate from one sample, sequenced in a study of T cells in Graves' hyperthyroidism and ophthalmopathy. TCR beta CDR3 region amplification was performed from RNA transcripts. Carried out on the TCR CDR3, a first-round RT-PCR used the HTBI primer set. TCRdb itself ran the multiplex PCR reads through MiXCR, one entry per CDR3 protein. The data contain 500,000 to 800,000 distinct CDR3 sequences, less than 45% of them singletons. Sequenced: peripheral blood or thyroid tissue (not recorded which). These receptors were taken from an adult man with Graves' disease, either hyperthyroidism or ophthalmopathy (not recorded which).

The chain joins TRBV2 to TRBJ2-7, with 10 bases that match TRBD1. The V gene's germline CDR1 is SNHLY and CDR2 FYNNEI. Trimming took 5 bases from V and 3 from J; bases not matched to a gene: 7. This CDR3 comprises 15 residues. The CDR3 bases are TGTGCCAGCAGTTTGGGGACAGGGGCTGTCTACGAGCAGTACTTC. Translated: CASSLGTGAVYEQYF.

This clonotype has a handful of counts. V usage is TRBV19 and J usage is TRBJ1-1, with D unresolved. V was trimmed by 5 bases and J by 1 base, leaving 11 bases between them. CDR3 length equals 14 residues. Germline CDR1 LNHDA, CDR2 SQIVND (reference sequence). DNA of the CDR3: TGTGCCAGTAGTTCGTATAGGAGGAACACTGAAGCTTTCTTT. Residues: CASSSYRRNTEAFF. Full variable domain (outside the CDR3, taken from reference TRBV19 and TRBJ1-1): DGGITQSPKYLFRKEGQNVTLSCEQNLNHDAMYWYRQDPGQGLRLIYYSQIVNDFQKGDIAEGYSVSREKKESFPLTVTSAQKNPTAFYLCASSSYRRNTEAFFGQGTRLTVV.

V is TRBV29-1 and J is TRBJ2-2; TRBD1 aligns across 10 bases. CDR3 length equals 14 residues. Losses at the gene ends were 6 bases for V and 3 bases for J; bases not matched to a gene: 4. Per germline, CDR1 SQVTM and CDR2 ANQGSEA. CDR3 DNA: TGCAGCGTGAGGGACAGGGGCGACACCGGGGAGCTGTTTTTT. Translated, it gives CSVRDRGDTGELFF.

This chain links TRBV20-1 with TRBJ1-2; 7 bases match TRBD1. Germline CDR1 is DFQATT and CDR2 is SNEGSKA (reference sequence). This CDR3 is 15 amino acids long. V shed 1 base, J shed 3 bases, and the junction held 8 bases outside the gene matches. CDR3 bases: TGCAGTGCTAGAGGGGGGGACAGAACCTACTATGGCTACACCTTC. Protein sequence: CSARGGDRTYYGYTF.

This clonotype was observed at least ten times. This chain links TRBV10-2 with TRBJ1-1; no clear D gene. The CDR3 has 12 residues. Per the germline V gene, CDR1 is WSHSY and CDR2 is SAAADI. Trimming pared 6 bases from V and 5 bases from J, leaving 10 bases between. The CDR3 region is CASSFGVTEAFF. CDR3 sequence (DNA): TGCGCCAGCAGCTTTGGGGTGACTGAAGCTTTCTTT.

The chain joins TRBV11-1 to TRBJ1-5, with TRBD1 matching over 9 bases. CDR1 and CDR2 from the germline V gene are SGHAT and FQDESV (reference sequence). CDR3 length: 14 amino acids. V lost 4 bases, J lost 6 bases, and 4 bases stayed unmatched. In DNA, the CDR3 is TGTGCCAGCAGCTCTACGGGACAGGGTCAGCCCCAGCATTTT. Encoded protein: CASSSTGQGQPQHF.

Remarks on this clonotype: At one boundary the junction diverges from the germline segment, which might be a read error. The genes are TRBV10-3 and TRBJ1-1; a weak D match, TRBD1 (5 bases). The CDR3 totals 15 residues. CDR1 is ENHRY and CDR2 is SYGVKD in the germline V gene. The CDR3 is CATSESGGANTEAFF. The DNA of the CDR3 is TGTGCCACCAGTGAGTCCGGGGGAGCGAACACTGAAGCTTTCTTT.

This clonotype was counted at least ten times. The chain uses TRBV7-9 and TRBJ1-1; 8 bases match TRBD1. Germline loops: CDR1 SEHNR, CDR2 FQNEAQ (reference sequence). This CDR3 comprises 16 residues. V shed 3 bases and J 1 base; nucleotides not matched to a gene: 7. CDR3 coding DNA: TGTGCCAGCAGCTTTAGTTGGACAGGGTCGAACACTGAAGCTTTCTTT. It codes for CASSFSWTGSNTEAFF.

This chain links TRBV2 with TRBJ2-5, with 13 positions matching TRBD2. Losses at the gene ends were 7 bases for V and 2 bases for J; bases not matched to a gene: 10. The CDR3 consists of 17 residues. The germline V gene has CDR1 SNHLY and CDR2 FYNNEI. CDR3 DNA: TGTGCCAGCACCGGAGGGTGGGGACTAGCGGGACAAGAGACCCAGTACTTC. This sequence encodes CASTGGWGLAGQETQYF.

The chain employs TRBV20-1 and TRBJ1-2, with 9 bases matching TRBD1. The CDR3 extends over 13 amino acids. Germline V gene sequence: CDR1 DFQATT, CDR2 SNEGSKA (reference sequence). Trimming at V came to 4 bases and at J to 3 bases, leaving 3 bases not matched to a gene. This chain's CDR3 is CSAIRTGDYGYTF. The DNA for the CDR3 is TGCAGTGCTATCCGGACAGGGGACTATGGCTACACCTTC.

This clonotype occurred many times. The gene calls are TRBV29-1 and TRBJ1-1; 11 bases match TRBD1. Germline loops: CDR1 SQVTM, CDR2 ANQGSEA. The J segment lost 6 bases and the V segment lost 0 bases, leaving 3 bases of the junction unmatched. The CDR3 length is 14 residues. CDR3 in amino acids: CSVEDGTGGPEAFF. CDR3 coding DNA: TGCAGCGTTGAAGACGGGACAGGGGGTCCTGAAGCTTTCTTT.

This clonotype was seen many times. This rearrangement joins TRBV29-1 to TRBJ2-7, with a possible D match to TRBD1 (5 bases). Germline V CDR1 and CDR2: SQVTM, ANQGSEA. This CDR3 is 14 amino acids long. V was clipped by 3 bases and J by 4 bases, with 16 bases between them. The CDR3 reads CSVDVSGQRYEQYF. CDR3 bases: TGCAGCGTTGATGTCTCTGGACAAAGATACGAGCAGTACTTC.

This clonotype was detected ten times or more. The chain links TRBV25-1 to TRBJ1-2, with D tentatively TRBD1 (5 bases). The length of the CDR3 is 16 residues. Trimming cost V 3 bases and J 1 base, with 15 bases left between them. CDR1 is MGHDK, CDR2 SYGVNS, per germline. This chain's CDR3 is CASSDPNRFDNYGYTF. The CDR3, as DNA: TGTGCCAGCAGTGACCCGAACAGGTTCGATAACTATGGCTACACCTTC.